What follows are 32 T cell receptor beta chains derived from one specimen sequenced in a study of T cells in Graves' hyperthyroidism and ophthalmopathy. RNA transcripts served as the template for amplifying TCR beta CDR3 regions. The HTBI primer set drove a first-round RT-PCR of the TCR CDR3. MiXCR, run by TCRdb on the multiplex PCR reads, gives a single entry per CDR3 protein. The table includes around 350,000 distinct CDR3 sequences, roughly 13% detected once. Source material: blood. These receptors originate from a woman between 18 and 29 years old with Graves' hyperthyroidism.

This clonotype was seen a handful of times. The chain uses TRBV6-1 and TRBJ1-6; D uncertain. This CDR3 is built from 12 residues. Germline V CDR1 and CDR2: MNHNS, SASEGT. Trimming pared 6 bases from V and 14 bases from J, leaving 14 bases between. CDR3 bases: TGTGCCAGCAGCCCCCCAGCGGCGGCCCTCCACTTT. Protein product: CASSPPAAALHF.

As to this clonotype: This sequence may be a read error, since a much larger clone differs from it by one base. V gene TRBV5-5 combines with J gene TRBJ2-4, with D perhaps matching TRBD2 (7 bases). The germline V gene has CDR1 SGHKS and CDR2 YYEKEE (reference sequence). The CDR3 spans 15 residues. The CDR3 DNA reads TGTGCCAGCAGCTTGGGGGGGGGCACCAAAAACACTCAGTACTTC. Translating it yields CASSLGGGTKNTQYF.

This clonotype was found many times. V gene TRBV6-1 combines with J gene TRBJ2-3; 14 bases map to TRBD2. Trimming at V came to 6 bases and at J to 2 bases, leaving 10 bases not matched to a gene. Germline V gene lookup returns CDR1 MNHNS and CDR2 SASEGT. The CDR3 is 18 amino acids. The CDR3, as DNA: TGTGCCAGCAGGACCTATGGGACTAGCGGGAGCCCCACAGATACGCAGTATTTT. Translated, it gives CASRTYGTSGSPTDTQYF.

Ten or more counts support this clonotype. The chain joins TRBV6-2 or TRBV6-3 to TRBJ1-2; D uncertain. This CDR3 has 15 amino acids. V lost 0 bases, J lost 5 bases, and 13 bases lay in between. Germline CDR1 is MNHEY and CDR2 is SVGEGT. The CDR3 nucleotides read TGTGCCAGCAGTTACTCTGACATCATAGGGTATGGCTACACCTTC. Its translation: CASSYSDIIGYGYTF.

J is TRBJ1-1 and V is TRBV7-3; the D is unclear. V lost 5 bases, J lost 3 bases, and 10 bases lay in between. The germline gives CDR1 SGHTA, CDR2 FQGTGA. The CDR3 runs 13 residues. CDR3: CASSRTADTEAFF. CDR3 bases: TGTGCCAGCAGCCGGACTGCGGACACTGAAGCTTTCTTT.

The gene calls are TRBV9 and TRBJ2-7; the D gene is possibly TRBD2 (7 bases). Looked up from germline, CDR1 is SGDLS and CDR2 is YYNGEE. Trimming pared 0 bases from V and 3 bases from J, leaving 10 bases between. The CDR3 loop spans 14 amino acids. This CDR3 is CASSVAGEGYEQYF. The DNA of the CDR3 is TGTGCCAGCAGCGTAGCAGGGGAGGGCTACGAGCAGTACTTC.

Ten or more counts support this clonotype. The chain is built from TRBV28 and TRBJ2-7; 8 bases align to TRBD1. J lost 6 bases, V lost 6 bases, and 10 bases had no gene match. The CDR3 sequence is 14 residues long. Germline assignment: CDR1 MDHEN and CDR2 SYDVKM. The CDR3 DNA is TGTGCCAGCAGCCCCGGACAGGGCCCTCTCGAGCAGTACTTC. It is translated as CASSPGQGPLEQYF.

This clonotype was counted between two and nine times. The genes are TRBV20-1 and TRBJ1-2, with D uncertain. Germline CDR1 reads DFQATT; CDR2 reads SNEGSKA (reference sequence). Deletions cut 6 bases from V and 8 bases from J, with 10 bases between. CDR3 size: 10 residues. The CDR3 sequence: CSAPWAGYTF. CDR3 nucleotide sequence: TGCAGTGCCCCATGGGCAGGCTACACCTTC.

The chain joins TRBV5-6 to TRBJ1-2; 8 positions match TRBD1. Germline values: CDR1 SGHDT, CDR2 YYEEEE. CDR3 length equals 17 residues. V shed 0 bases, J shed 2 bases, and the junction held 9 bases outside the gene matches. The CDR3 here is CASSLDAGGGVNYGYTF. The CDR3 bases are TGTGCCAGCAGCTTGGATGCAGGGGGCGGGGTGAACTATGGCTACACCTTC.

This clonotype came up many times. The chain recombines TRBV29-1 with TRBJ2-7; D possibly corresponds to TRBD1 (5 bases). V lost 5 bases and J 2 bases, leaving 13 bases between the germline ends. Germline lookup yields CDR1 SQVTM and CDR2 ANQGSEA. The CDR3 is made up of 13 amino acids. CDR3 in amino acids: CSVRTQRAYEQYF. The CDR3 DNA sequence: TGCAGCGTTAGGACACAACGAGCCTACGAGCAGTACTTC.

This clonotype was detected many times. This rearrangement joins TRBV7-3 to TRBJ1-4; 9 nucleotides match TRBD1. Germline CDR1 reads SGHTA; CDR2 reads FQGTGA. The V gene end was trimmed by 2 bases and the J gene end by 3 bases; junction bases not matched to a gene: 10. The CDR3 consists of 18 residues. The CDR3 protein is CASSLEDRGVLANEKLFF. In DNA form, the CDR3 reads TGTGCCAGCAGCTTAGAGGACAGGGGCGTATTAGCTAATGAAAAACTGTTTTTT.

A word on this clonotype: Being one base from a much bigger clone, this may be a read error. The chain recombines TRBV5-1 with TRBJ2-7; the D is unclear. In germline, CDR1 is SGHRS, CDR2 YFSETQ. V was cut by 0 bases and J by 5 bases, with 3 bases left in between. CDR3 length: 11 amino acids. The CDR3 DNA reads TGCGCCAGCAGCTTGGAGCACGAGCAGTACTTC. It specifies CASSLEHEQYF.

This clonotype came up a few times. A much bigger clone sits one base away, suggesting this may be a read error. The CDR3 DNA reads TGTGCCAGCAGTTCGCATAGCAATCAGTCCCAGCATTTT. Its protein is CASSSHSNQSQHF. V usage is TRBV12-3 or TRBV12-4 and J usage is TRBJ1-5, with D unresolved. The CDR3 covers 13 residues.

The chain has TRBV9 and TRBJ1-1; D ambiguous. Germline V gene lookup returns CDR1 SGDLS and CDR2 YYNGEE. V gave up 0 bases and J gave up 4 bases, with 10 bases separating them. This CDR3 comprises 14 residues. CDR3 sequence: CASSVEGRPTEAFF. The CDR3 coding sequence is TGTGCCAGCAGCGTAGAGGGCAGGCCCACTGAAGCTTTCTTT.

This clonotype was detected ten times or more. V and J are TRBV5-1 and TRBJ2-1, with 12 bases matching TRBD2. After removal of 4 bases from V and 4 bases from J, the junction contained 9 bases not matched to a gene. The CDR3 covers 17 residues. The germline CDR1 and CDR2 sequences are SGHRS and YFSETQ. The CDR3: CASSLGGLAGLYNEQFF. Here the CDR3 DNA reads TGCGCCAGCAGCCTAGGAGGACTAGCGGGATTATACAATGAGCAGTTCTTC.

This clonotype was detected many times. The chain uses TRBV18 and TRBJ1-1, with D unresolved. The V and J ends lost 2 bases and 1 base respectively, with 11 bases between them. The CDR3 contains 15 residues. Germline-derived CDR1 and CDR2 are KGHSH and LQKENI. The CDR3 bases are TGTGCCAGCTCACCAGCCACAACGGGGAACACTGAAGCTTTCTTT. Amino acid sequence: CASSPATTGNTEAFF.

This clonotype was seen more than once but under ten times. The genes are TRBV12-5 and TRBJ1-3; D gene unclear. The CDR3 covers 16 residues. Germline-derived CDR1 and CDR2 are LGHNT and FRNRAP. V was cut by 3 bases and J by 4 bases, with 16 bases left in between. The CDR3 DNA is TGTGCTAGTGGTTTACCCCCCCGGGCAAGGGGAAACACCATATATTTT. Residues: CASGLPPRARGNTIYF.

This clonotype has a count of ten or more. The rearrangement links TRBV10-3 to TRBJ2-7; D gene uncertain. Germline loops: CDR1 ENHRY, CDR2 SYGVKD. Trimming removed 8 bases at V and 3 bases at J, with 2 bases between. The CDR3 runs 9 residues. This CDR3 is CAIGYEQYF. The CDR3 nucleotides are TGTGCCATCGGCTACGAGCAGTACTTC.

This clonotype was observed many times. The chain couples TRBV6-2 or TRBV6-3 to TRBJ2-7; 7 positions agree with TRBD1. From germline, CDR1 is MNHEY and CDR2 SVGEGT. Trimming at V came to 5 bases and at J to 1 base, leaving 5 bases not matched to a gene. CDR3 length: 14 amino acids. The CDR3 region is CASSPGTASYEQYF. The DNA of the CDR3 is TGTGCCAGCAGTCCCGGGACAGCATCCTACGAGCAGTACTTC.

This clonotype occurred many times. This chain links TRBV6-2 or TRBV6-3 with TRBJ2-5; no clear D. This CDR3 has 15 residues. Looked up from germline, CDR1 is MNHEY and CDR2 is SVGEGT. Trimming took 0 bases from V and 4 from J, leaving 12 bases between them. The CDR3 region is CASSYSILAGETQYF. CDR3 nucleotides: TGTGCCAGCAGTTACTCGATCCTGGCAGGAGAGACCCAGTACTTC.

In its sample, this clonotype was seen many times. CDR3 in amino acids: CASSEGPTYEQYF. Here the CDR3 DNA reads TGTGCCAGCAGCGAAGGGCCTACCTACGAGCAGTACTTC. The chain links TRBV7-6 to TRBJ2-7; D is undetermined. Per germline, CDR1 SGHVS and CDR2 FNYEAQ. This CDR3 has 13 amino acids. The V and J ends lost 5 bases and 2 bases respectively, with 10 bases between them.

There are many counts of this clonotype. V gene TRBV20-1 combines with J gene TRBJ1-3; D remains ambiguous. V dropped 8 bases and J dropped 1 base, with 12 bases sitting between them. The CDR3 sequence is 13 residues long. The germline V gene encodes CDR1 DFQATT and CDR2 SNEGSKA (reference sequence). CDR3 sequence (DNA): TGCAGTTCACGACAACTTTCTGGAAACACCATATATTTT. Translating it yields CSSRQLSGNTIYF.

This clonotype has a count of ten or more. The J gene is TRBJ2-7, the V gene TRBV7-2; a possible D gene is TRBD2 (5 bases). Deletions cut 2 bases from V and 3 bases from J, with 14 bases between. Germline values: CDR1 SGHTA, CDR2 FQGNSA. This CDR3 contains 15 residues. The CDR3 DNA follows: TGTGCCAGCAGCTTATCCGCCGGGGAGTTCTACGAGCAGTACTTC. Translation: CASSLSAGEFYEQYF.

The rearrangement uses TRBV5-1 and TRBJ1-1; D uncertain. Looked up from germline, CDR1 is SGHRS and CDR2 is YFSETQ. V was pared by 0 bases and J by 0 bases, with 9 bases between. This CDR3 region has 15 residues. The DNA of the CDR3 is TGCGCCAGCAGCTTGGAGGAGGGTATGAACACTGAAGCTTTCTTT. This codes for CASSLEEGMNTEAFF.

In its sample, this clonotype was seen many times. The V and J genes are TRBV2 and TRBJ1-5, with 8 bases lining up with TRBD1. The V gene's germline CDR1 is SNHLY and CDR2 FYNNEI. The CDR3 covers 16 residues. Trimming removed 2 bases from V and 0 bases from J; junction bases left unmatched: 3. The CDR3 DNA is TGTGCCAGCAGTGAACAGGGGGCTGGTAGCAATCAGCCCCAGCATTTT. It codes for CASSEQGAGSNQPQHF. The variable domain in full, completed from reference TRBV2 and TRBJ1-5, reads EPEVTQTPSHQVTQMGQEVILRCVPISNHLYFYWYRQILGQKVEFLVSFYNNEISEKSEIFDDQFSVERPDGSNFTLKIRSTKLEDSAMYFCASSEQGAGSNQPQHFGDGTRLSIL.

The chain carries TRBV10-1 and TRBJ2-3; 8 positions agree with TRBD2. V dropped 8 bases and J dropped 2; count of bases not matched to a gene: 6. The germline gives CDR1 WNHNN, CDR2 SYGVQD (reference sequence). This CDR3 has 14 residues. CDR3 amino acids: CASRSGANTDTQYF. The CDR3 DNA is TGCGCCAGCCGTAGCGGGGCCAACACAGATACGCAGTATTTT.

V is TRBV7-8 and J is TRBJ2-7; 10 nucleotides line up with TRBD1. CDR3 length equals 15 residues. V shed 2 bases and J 3 bases; nucleotides not matched to a gene: 4. CDR1 and CDR2 (germline): SGHVS, FQNEAQ. CDR3 loop: CASSLRGTGVYEQYF. CDR3 coding DNA: TGTGCCAGCAGCTTAAGGGGGACAGGGGTCTACGAGCAGTACTTC.

The chain couples TRBV20-1 to TRBJ2-3, with 12 bases lining up with TRBD2. The CDR3 totals 15 residues. Trimming removed 5 bases from V and 0 bases from J; junction bases left unmatched: 3. Germline CDR1 reads DFQATT; CDR2 reads SNEGSKA (reference sequence). This CDR3 is CSAAGTSGSTDTQYF. DNA of the CDR3: TGCAGTGCTGCCGGGACTAGCGGGAGCACAGATACGCAGTATTTT.

The rearrangement uses TRBV18 and TRBJ2-7; TRBD1 agrees at 9 bases. Germline values: CDR1 KGHSH, CDR2 LQKENI. J lost 3 bases, V lost 4 bases, and 4 bases had no gene match. The CDR3 covers 14 residues. In DNA form, the CDR3 reads TGTGCCAGCTCACTCGGACAGGGGCACTACGAGCAGTACTTC. Translation gives CASSLGQGHYEQYF.

This clonotype was seen many times. The V gene is TRBV27, the J gene TRBJ1-6; D remains ambiguous. Germline lookup yields CDR1 MNHEY and CDR2 SMNVEV (reference sequence). This CDR3 has 17 amino acids. V was pared by 0 bases and J by 0 bases, with 9 bases between. CDR3 amino acids: CASSLSSESSYNSPLHF. For the CDR3, the DNA is TGTGCCAGCAGTTTATCATCAGAGAGCTCCTATAATTCACCCCTCCACTTT.

There are many counts of this clonotype. This chain links TRBV24-1 with TRBJ2-2, with 7 bases aligning to TRBD1. The CDR3 extends over 15 amino acids. The V gene end was trimmed by 1 base and the J gene end by 6 bases; junction bases not matched to a gene: 4. Germline lookup yields CDR1 KGHDR and CDR2 SFDVKD. DNA of the CDR3: TGTGCCACCAGTGATTTTATCCAGGGGGCCGGGGAGCTGTTTTTT. Translating it yields CATSDFIQGAGELFF.

Comment on this clonotype: This sequence may be a read error, since a much larger clone differs from it by one base. Since no conserved phenylalanine or tryptophan closes the CDR3, a read error is the likely cause. V is TRBV25-1 and J is TRBJ1-1, with a tentative D call TRBD1 (5 bases). The CDR3 is 18 residues long. From germline, CDR1 is MGHDK and CDR2 SYGVNS. The V gene lost 7 bases and the J gene lost 3 bases, with 27 bases spanning the gap. The CDR3 reads CASKKIEQVGSRDTEAFL. CDR3 in DNA: TGTGCCAGCAAAAAGATCGAACAGGTCGGTTCCCGAGACACTGAAGCTTTCCTT.